Below are 9 T cell receptor beta chains sequenced from a single sample in a study of T cell responses to AZD1222 COVID-19 vaccine. TCRdb keeps only in-frame clones here, not all; method: immunoSEQ multiplex PCR. This table holds approximately 150,000 clones, roughly 87% found once. The sample here was peripheral blood, taken 28 days after the second AZD1222 dose. The source of these receptors is an adult who received the AZD1222 COVID-19 vaccine.

The genes are TRBV12-5 and TRBJ2-1, with D tentatively TRBD2 (5 bases). With 6 bases removed from V and 3 bases from J, the gap between germline ends came to 9 bases. Germline V lookup: CDR1 LGHNT, CDR2 FRNRAP. This CDR3 region has 13 residues. The DNA for the CDR3 is TGTGCTAGTGGCCCCGGACTCTACAATGAGCAGTTCTTC. This sequence encodes CASGPGLYNEQFF.

The genes are TRBV19 and TRBJ1-2; D is unresolved. The germline V gene has CDR1 LNHDA and CDR2 SQIVND (reference sequence). V lost 0 bases and J 8 bases, leaving 10 bases between the germline ends. This CDR3 is 13 amino acids long. This CDR3 reads CASSIDRAGGYTF. As DNA, the CDR3 is TGTGCCAGTAGTATAGATAGGGCTGGCGGCTACACCTTC.

The rearrangement links TRBV6-6 to TRBJ1-5; D unclear. Germline V lookup: CDR1 MNHNY, CDR2 SVGAGI (reference sequence). This CDR3 spans 14 amino acids. V lost 0 bases and J 8 bases, leaving 11 bases between the germline ends. The CDR3 loop reads CASSYSVQVEPQHF. The CDR3 nucleotides read TGTGCCAGCAGTTACTCGGTTCAGGTGGAGCCCCAGCATTTT.

The V gene is TRBV30, the J gene TRBJ1-5; the match to TRBD1 covers 8 bases. Germline V lookup: CDR1 GTSNPN, CDR2 SVGIG (reference sequence). The CDR3 runs to 14 residues. Unmatched junction bases numbered 9, after V lost 4 bases and J lost 7 bases. The CDR3 loop is CAWKTGALGQPQHF. The CDR3 nucleotides are TGTGCCTGGAAGACAGGGGCCCTTGGACAGCCCCAGCATTTT.

V and J are TRBV7-2 and TRBJ1-5; D may be TRBD1 (6 bases). There are 15 residues in the CDR3. Germline lookup yields CDR1 SGHTA and CDR2 FQGNSA. The V and J ends lost 5 bases and 9 bases respectively, with 20 bases between them. This CDR3 is CASSRGQTSMRPQHF. Written as DNA, the CDR3 is TGTGCCAGCAGCCGCGGACAGACCAGCATGAGGCCCCAGCATTTT.

The rearrangement uses TRBV23-1 and TRBJ1-5, with TRBD1 matching over 11 bases. TRBV23-1 is flagged as an ORF with uncertain function. V was pared by 0 bases and J by 6 bases, with 7 bases of the junction left unmatched. The CDR3 covers 17 residues. CDR3 residues: CASSQSPDRGPCQPQHF. Written as DNA, the CDR3 is TGCGCCAGCAGTCAATCGCCGGACAGGGGGCCATGTCAGCCCCAGCATTTT.

This clone was recorded a few times. This chain connects TRBV30 to TRBJ1-3; possibly TRBD1 for D (5 bases). The CDR3 length is 16 residues. With 1 base removed from V and 0 bases from J, the gap between germline ends came to 13 bases. The germline CDR1 and CDR2 sequences are GTSNPN and SVGIG (reference sequence). Here the CDR3 reads CAWSGADSFSGNTIYF. The CDR3 DNA sequence: TGTGCCTGGAGTGGCGCAGACAGCTTCTCTGGAAACACCATATATTTT.

Concerning this clone: Germline is not matched at one junction end, which may reflect a read error. This chain connects TRBV4-1 to TRBJ2-1; TRBD2 agrees at 10 bases. Germline lookup yields CDR1 MGHRA and CDR2 YSYEKL. This CDR3 comprises 17 residues. The CDR3 spells CARSPLLKREGRGEQFF. In nucleotides, the CDR3 is TGCGCCCGCAGCCCACTCTTGAAGCGGGAGGGCCGGGGTGAGCAGTTCTTC.

This clone is medium-sized (0.01 to 0.1%) in the sample. The rearrangement links TRBV5-5 to TRBJ1-3; weak D call: TRBD1 (6 bases). Germline V lookup: CDR1 SGHKS, CDR2 YYEKEE (reference sequence). The CDR3 is 14 amino acids. The V and J ends lost 4 bases and 3 bases respectively, with 11 bases between them. The chain's CDR3 is CASSRGQLGNTIYF. For the CDR3, the DNA is TGTGCCAGCAGCCGCGGACAGCTTGGAAACACCATATATTTT.